In its sample, the clone carrying this TCR beta chain was seen a few times. Its target is unknown. Germline V lookup: CDR1 LGHDT, CDR2 YNNKEL (reference sequence). V lost 4 bases and J lost 4, with 8 bases in between. This CDR3 has 13 amino acids. This sample was taken from a study of regulatory T cells in long-lasting Graves disease. Points from the study as a whole: Persistent Graves' cases showed lower TCR diversity than newly diagnosed cases. Persistent disease was associated with favored TRBV28 usage and with favored use of TRBJ1-2 and TRBJ2-5.

According to the study, TCR beta libraries were built with iRepertoire HTBI primers and CDR3-region Arm-PCR. TCRdb reprocessed the multiplex PCR reads with MiXCR, giving one entry per CDR3 protein. Among hundreds of thousands of distinct CDR3 sequences listed, about 11% were seen once. As to time point: newly diagnosed GD, antithyroid drugs for less than 3 months. Extracted RNA from PBMCs served as the source of the TCR library. These data were also filed under a second study, of T cells in Graves' hyperthyroidism and ophthalmopathy. That source notes: Exclusion of a patient resulted from uncontrolled infection, other autoimmune disease, pregnancy or lactation.

The rearrangement joins TRBV3-1 to TRBJ1-3; unclear D gene. Sample: peripheral blood mononuclear cells (PBMCs), taken at new diagnosis, from a patient treated with antithyroid drugs. This TCR was recovered from a woman in her twenties or thirties with Graves disease. DNA for the CDR3: TGTGCCAGCAGCCTACAGCAGGGAAACACCATATATTTT. Translating gives CASSLQQGNTIYF.